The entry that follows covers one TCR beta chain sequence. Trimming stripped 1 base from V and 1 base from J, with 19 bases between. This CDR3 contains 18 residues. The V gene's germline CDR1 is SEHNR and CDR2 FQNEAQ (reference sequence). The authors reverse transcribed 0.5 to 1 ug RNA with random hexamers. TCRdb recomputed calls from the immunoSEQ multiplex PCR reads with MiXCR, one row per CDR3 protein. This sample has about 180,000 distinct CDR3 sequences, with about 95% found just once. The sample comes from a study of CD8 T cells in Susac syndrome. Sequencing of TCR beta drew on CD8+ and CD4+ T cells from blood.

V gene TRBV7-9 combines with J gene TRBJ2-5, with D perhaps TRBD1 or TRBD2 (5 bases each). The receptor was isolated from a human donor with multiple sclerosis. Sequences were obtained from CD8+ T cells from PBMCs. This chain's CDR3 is CASSLGRDGLNPQETQYF. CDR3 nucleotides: TGTGCCAGCAGCTTAGGTCGGGACGGCCTCAACCCCCAAGAGACCCAGTACTTC.